One and the same sample provided the 8 T cell receptor beta chains below, sequenced in a study of cytomegalovirus exposure and HLA in healthy donors. The study ran its PCR with 60 Vbeta and 13 Jbeta primers. Produced via immunoSEQ multiplex PCR; TCRdb's table is partial and in-frame only. The data show over 200,000 clones, roughly 89% seen once. The specimen sequenced was PBMCs. Receptors originate from a woman in her late teens or twenties in good health and CMV-seronegative.

The genes are TRBV7-9 and TRBJ1-1; D not resolved. The germline V gene encodes CDR1 SEHNR and CDR2 FQNEAQ (reference sequence). This CDR3 spans 14 amino acids. V was trimmed by 1 base and J by 10 bases, leaving 16 bases between them. The CDR3 sequence: CASSLDPRMGGAFF. CDR3 in DNA: TGTGCCAGCAGCTTAGATCCCCGGATGGGAGGAGCTTTCTTT.

This sequence joins TRBV9 and TRBJ1-1; no firm D call. CDR3 length: 13 amino acids. From germline, CDR1 is SGDLS and CDR2 YYNGEE. Deletions cut 2 bases from V and 0 bases from J, with 5 bases between. CDR3 DNA sequence: TGTGCCAGCAGCGTTTCTTTGAACACTGAAGCTTTCTTT. This gives the protein CASSVSLNTEAFF.

With respect to this clone: An end of the junction differs from the germline gene, which may be a read error. J is TRBJ1-1 and V is TRBV19, with TRBD1 matching 9 bases. Germline CDR1 reads LNHDA; CDR2 reads SQIVND (reference sequence). CDR3 length: 16 residues. CDR3 bases: TGTGCCAATAGTCCGCGACAGGGGGAAATGAACACTGAAGCTTTCTTT. This translates into CANSPRQGEMNTEAFF.

V usage is TRBV10-1 and J usage is TRBJ1-1; tentative D call: TRBD1 (6 bases). With 0 bases removed from V and 2 bases from J, the gap between germline ends came to 10 bases. This CDR3 has 15 residues. Germline values: CDR1 WNHNN, CDR2 SYGVQD (reference sequence). This chain's CDR3 is CASSESAGANTEAFF. The CDR3 DNA sequence: TGCGCCAGCAGTGAGTCCGCAGGGGCAAACACTGAAGCTTTCTTT.

J is TRBJ2-7 and V is TRBV5-1; D might be TRBD2 (6 bases). Germline V gene lookup returns CDR1 SGHRS and CDR2 YFSETQ. The CDR3 has 14 amino acids. V was trimmed by 7 bases and J by 2 bases, leaving 16 bases between them. The CDR3 protein is CASGRVAATYEQYF. DNA of the CDR3: TGCGCCAGCGGGAGAGTAGCGGCTACCTACGAGCAGTACTTC.

This sequence joins TRBV7-8 and TRBJ1-4, with D hard to call. The CDR3 spans 14 residues. Germline values: CDR1 SGHVS, CDR2 FQNEAQ. Trimming took off 5 bases at V and 8 bases at J, with 15 bases between the two ends. The CDR3 region is CASSPGTKREKLFF. In nucleotides, the CDR3 is TGTGCCAGCAGCCCTGGTACTAAGAGGGAAAAACTGTTTTTT.

This clone was seen a handful of times. The genes are TRBV6-1 and TRBJ1-5, with D possibly TRBD1 on 6 matching bases. The V end was cut by 2 bases, the J end by 4 bases, with 9 bases between. Looked up from germline, CDR1 is MNHNS and CDR2 is SASEGT. The CDR3 runs to 14 residues. The CDR3 here is CASSERTVNQPQHF. In nucleotides, the CDR3 is TGTGCCAGCAGTGAACGGACAGTTAATCAGCCCCAGCATTTT.

This chain's CDR3 is CAISSGDNEQFF. The CDR3 DNA follows: TGTGCCATCAGTTCCGGGGACAATGAGCAGTTCTTC. The rearrangement uses TRBV10-3 and TRBJ2-1, with D tentatively TRBD2 (5 bases). CDR1 is ENHRY, CDR2 SYGVKD, per germline. The CDR3 extends over 12 amino acids. The germline V and J ends were trimmed by 5 bases and 5 bases, with 7 bases remaining between them.